The 14 T cell receptor beta chains reported below all come from one sample, sequenced in a study of T cell clusters in autoimmune cytopenias. One tube held mixed TRB-A and TRB-B primer pools for touch-down PCR. With the multiplex PCR reads reprocessed, TCRdb shows one record per CDR3 protein and no DNA. Its table lists some 8,000 distinct CDR3 sequences. TRB amplification used roughly 250 ng of peripheral blood genomic DNA. The sequenced sample consisted of peripheral blood. The receptor source for this set is a human donor with an autoimmune cytopenia or autoimmune hepatitis (not recorded which).

This sequence joins TRBV7-3 and TRBJ1-2; lacking DNA, the TRBD1 call made by TCRdb goes unchecked. The CDR3 is 14 residues long. Germline V gene lookup returns CDR1 SGHTA and CDR2 FQGTGA. This CDR3 reads CASSPEGTKGGYTF.

This clonotype is labeled medium-sized based on frequency. This chain connects TRBV7-9 to TRBJ1-2. Per germline, CDR1 SEHNR and CDR2 FQNEAQ (reference sequence). This CDR3 has 15 residues. The CDR3 here is CASSLGVMPGYGYTF.

The V gene is TRBV19, the J gene TRBJ2-6; the TRBD1 assignment by TCRdb is unverifiable without DNA. The CDR3 has 18 amino acids. Per the germline V gene, CDR1 is LNHDA and CDR2 is SQIVND (reference sequence). CDR3 sequence: CASSPGQAFSSGANVLTF.

The chain has TRBV7-2 and TRBJ1-2; TCRdb's D call of TRBD1 is untestable without DNA. Looked up from germline, CDR1 is SGHTA and CDR2 is FQGNSA. The CDR3 sequence is 20 residues long. The CDR3 region is CASSSGTGDIRGRASYGYTF.

Considering frequency, this clonotype is medium-sized. The chain is built from TRBV7-6 and TRBJ1-1. This CDR3 spans 14 amino acids. Per germline, CDR1 SGHVS and CDR2 FNYEAQ. CDR3 loop: CASSLGAENTEAFF.

The gene calls are TRBV19 and TRBJ1-1; as DNA is missing, the TRBD1 call by TCRdb cannot be tested. Germline values: CDR1 LNHDA, CDR2 SQIVND (reference sequence). This CDR3 has 14 amino acids. CDR3 residues: CASRRDRVSPEAFF.

The V call is TRBV20-1, the J call TRBJ2-5; TCRdb calls TRBD1, which cannot be checked without DNA. Per germline, CDR1 DFQATT and CDR2 SNEGSKA (reference sequence). This CDR3 has 14 residues. The CDR3 loop reads CSASAGAKEETQYF.

This rearrangement joins TRBV20-1 to TRBJ1-4. Germline lookup yields CDR1 DFQATT and CDR2 SNEGSKA (reference sequence). The CDR3 sequence is 17 residues long. CDR3 in amino acids: CSARDLGNYVGSEKLFF.

The rearrangement uses TRBV10-1 and TRBJ2-5; checking the TCRdb D call of TRBD1 is not possible without DNA. The length of the CDR3 is 14 residues. CDR1 WNHNN and CDR2 SYGVQD come from the germline V gene (reference sequence). The CDR3: CASSEGTAQETQYF.

This clonotype is labeled medium-sized (0.01 to 0.1%) based on frequency. The chain combines TRBV29-1 with TRBJ2-7; checking the TCRdb D call of TRBD2 is not possible without DNA. CDR1 and CDR2 (germline): SQVTM, ANQGSEA. The CDR3 is 14 residues long. CDR3 loop: CSVAFPGLATEQYF.

CDR3 sequence: CASSDQGTSGRGDTGELFF. This chain joins TRBV7-9 and TRBJ2-2; TCRdb outputs TRBD2, but without DNA this stays unchecked. The germline gives CDR1 SEHNR, CDR2 FQNEAQ (reference sequence). The CDR3 loop spans 19 amino acids. Full variable domain (remainder filled in from reference TRBV7-9 and TRBJ2-2): DTGVSQNPRHKITKRGQNVTFRCDPISEHNRLYWYRQTLGQGPEFLTYFQNEAQLEKSRLLSDRFSAERPKGSFSTLEIQRTEQGDSAMYLCASSDQGTSGRGDTGELFFGEGSRLTVL.

The rearrangement links TRBV6-1 to TRBJ2-2; the D gene TCRdb calls, TRBD1, cannot be checked with no DNA. The CDR3 runs 14 residues. CDR1 and CDR2 from the germline V gene are MNHNS and SASEGT. CDR3 sequence: CAISPDRNTGELFF.

This clonotype is identified as medium-sized (0.01 to 0.1%) from frequency. This chain joins TRBV6-5 and TRBJ1-2; TCRdb lists TRBD1, though no DNA is available to test this call. The CDR3 consists of 15 residues. Germline lookup yields CDR1 MNHEY and CDR2 SVGAGI. The CDR3 is CASSRGQSISYGYTF.

The chain recombines TRBV10-2 with TRBJ1-6; TCRdb reports TRBD1, a call that lacks DNA to check it against. Germline-derived CDR1 and CDR2 are WSHSY and SAAADI. The CDR3 runs to 19 residues. The CDR3 is CASSESQGTGIGYNSPLHF.